Listed below are T cell receptor beta chains from one sample, sequenced in a study of tumor and adjacent non-tumor tissue in lung cancer. TCRdb re-analysed the multiplex PCR reads in MiXCR, keeping a single row per CDR3 protein. The table shows over 110,000 distinct CDR3 sequences, with roughly 66% occurring only once. The sample consisted of lung tumor tissue. Receptors were obtained from a man in his 60s with small cell lung cancer. The CDR3 runs from the conserved cysteine through the conserved F or W. A D gene is named only where the DNA matches it firmly. Size is omitted from some rows. Given values are once, few, many or a class for expanded clones.

J gene | V gene | clone size | D gene | CDR3 DNA | CDR3 protein
TRBJ2-5 | TRBV6-1 | . | . | TGTGCCAGCAGTGGTAGGAACCAAGGGACCCAGTACTTC | CASSGRNQGTQYF
TRBJ1-2 | TRBV20-1 | . | . | TGCAGTGCTAGTTGGGGGTCCTATGGCTACAACTTC | CSASWGSYGYNF
TRBJ1-2 | TRBV11-3 | . | . | TGTGCCAGCGGTTTAGGCCGGGGGACGGACACCTTC | CASGLGRGTDTF
TRBJ2-7 | TRBV5-6 | . | . | TGTGCCAGCAGCTTGGTCGACAGAACCTACGAGCAGTACTTC | CASSLVDRTYEQYF
TRBJ2-5 | TRBV11-3 | . | . | TGTGCCAGCATCGCTGAGAGGGGGTCCCAAGGGACCCAGTACTTC | CASIAERGSQGTQYF
TRBJ1-1 | TRBV6-6 | . | . | TGTGCCAGCAGTTACGTGGGGATGAAGACTGGAGCTTTCTTT | CASSYVGMKTGAFF
TRBJ1-2 | TRBV29-1 | many | . | TGCAGCGTTGAAGATGCGGGAAGGCAAGGCTACACCTTC | CSVEDAGRQGYTF
TRBJ1-1 | TRBV6-1 | . | . | TGTGCCTGCAGCTTACAGGGAAACACTGAAGCTTTCTTC | CACSLQGNTEAFF
TRBJ2-7 | TRBV20-1 | . | TRBD2 | TGCAATGCTAGACGTGGACTAGCGGGCTACGAGCAGTACTTC | CNARRGLAGYEQYF
TRBJ2-7 | TRBV28 | few | . | TGTGCCAGCAGTTCCGGGCCCTACGAGCATTACTTC | CASSSGPYEHYF
TRBJ2-1 | TRBV4-2 | many | . | TGTGCCAGCAGCCAAGATCTCGTCAAAATCACCAGGAGGGCCGAAGGGAATGAGCAGTTCTTC | CASSQDLVKITRRAEGNEQFF
TRBJ1-2 | TRBV7-9 | many | . | TGTGCCAGCAGCTCTTCGGACAGCTTCTATGGCTACACCTTC | CASSSSDSFYGYTF
TRBJ1-1 | TRBV6-2/TRBV6-3 | once | . | TGTGCCAGCTGTTATCAGGGCCTCGACGCGTTCTTT | CASCYQGLDAFF
TRBJ2-5 | TRBV29-1 | . | TRBD1 | TGCAGCGCCCTGGACAGGGGAAAAGAGACCCAGTACTTC | CSALDRGKETQYF
TRBJ2-1 | TRBV11-2 | . | . | TGTGTCAGCAGTTTAACGGCAGGGACCTCCTACAATGAGCAGTTCTTC | CVSSLTAGTSYNEQFF
TRBJ2-4 | TRBV7-2 | . | TRBD1 | TGTGCCAGCATCGTGAGACAGGGTCGAAACATTCAGTACTTC | CASIVRQGRNIQYF
TRBJ1-3 | TRBV4-2 | . | . | TGTGCCAGCAGCCAAGATCTAGGGAAGACTGGAAACACCGTATATTTT | CASSQDLGKTGNTVYF
TRBJ1-4 | TRBV5-4 | . | . | TGTGCCAGCAGCGGGGACGGTGAAAAACTGTTTTTT | CASSGDGEKLFF
TRBJ2-1 | TRBV11-3 | many | TRBD2 | TGTGCCAGCAGCTTGGGGGGACTAGTTGGGTTCGATGAGCAGTTCTTC | CASSLGGLVGFDEQFF
TRBJ2-7 | TRBV11-2 | once | . | TGTGCCAGCATCTTAGGTTTGGATCCAACCTACGAGCAGTACTTC | CASILGLDPTYEQYF
TRBJ2-2 | TRBV4-2 | once | . | TGTGTCAGCAGCCAAGACCCCGGAGGGAACCCCTTAGGGCCCGGGGAGCTGTTTTTT | CVSSQDPGGNPLGPGELFF
TRBJ2-4 | TRBV12-3/TRBV12-4 | medium-sized | . | TGTGCCAGCAGTTTAGCGGGGTTAGCCAAAAACATTCAGTACTTC | CASSLAGLAKNIQYF
TRBJ2-7 | TRBV20-1 | once | TRBD2 | TGCAGTGCTAGAGACCCCTCGGCTAGCGGAGCTTACAATGAGCAGTACTTC | CSARDPSASGAYNEQYF
TRBJ2-1 | TRBV29-1 | . | . | TGCAGCGTTCGGAGAGTGTTTGAGCAGTTCTTC | CSVRRVFEQFF
TRBJ1-1 | TRBV21-1 | once | . | TGTGCCAGCAGCTCCCAAATGCGACAGGGGGAAGCTTTCTTT | CASSSQMRQGEAFF
TRBJ2-5 | TRBV12-3/TRBV12-4 | . | . | TGTGTCAGCAGTTTCGGGGGGCGGGAGACCCACTACTTC | CVSSFGGRETHYF
TRBJ1-2 | TRBV12-3/TRBV12-4 | . | . | TGTGCCAGCGGTTTCTGTAGGAGTGGCTACACCTTC | CASGFCRSGYTF
TRBJ1-1 | TRBV28 | . | . | TGTGCCATCAGCCAGGGGCTGTGGACTGAAGCTTTCTTT | CAISQGLWTEAFF
TRBJ2-1 | TRBV11-3 | . | . | TGTGCCTACAAAACAGGCAATGAGCAGTTCTTC | CAYKTGNEQFF
TRBJ2-7 | TRBV12-3/TRBV12-4 | . | TRBD2 | TGTGCCAGCAGTTTATCCAGCGGGGGCTACAAGCAGTACTTC | CASSLSSGGYKQYF
TRBJ2-3 | TRBV20-1 | . | . | TGCAGTACTAGAGTGGGGAGCGGGACAGATACGCAGTATTTT | CSTRVGSGTDTQYF
TRBJ2-7 | TRBV4-2 | once | TRBD2 | TGTGTCAGCAGCCAAGGGCCGGGAGGGAGCTCCTACAAGCAGTACTTC | CVSSQGPGGSSYKQYF
TRBJ2-3 | TRBV11-2 | . | TRBD2 | TGTGCTAGCATCTTAGCGGGTGAAACAGGTACGCAGTATTTT | CASILAGETGTQYF
TRBJ2-1 | TRBV6-5 | . | . | TGTGTCAGCTGTTACTCTGGGGGAGTGGGTAATGAGCAGTTCTTC | CVSCYSGGVGNEQFF
TRBJ2-1 | TRBV5-4 | . | . | TGTGCCAGCAGCTTTTCCAGTGCGCAGTTCTTC | CASSFSSAQFF
TRBJ2-5 | TRBV12-3/TRBV12-4 | . | TRBD2 | TGTGCCAGCAGCCGGGGACTAGCGGGAGTCCAAGAGACCCAGTACTTC | CASSRGLAGVQETQYF
TRBJ2-5 | TRBV12-3/TRBV12-4 | few | TRBD2 | TGTGCCAGCAGCCGACTAGCGGGAAGCCGAGAGACCCAGTACTTC | CASSRLAGSRETQYF
TRBJ2-1 | TRBV7-3 | . | TRBD2 | TGTGCCAGCAGCTTAGCGGGAGGGGGCGATGAGCAGTTCTTC | CASSLAGGGDEQFF
TRBJ2-3 | TRBV5-4 | . | . | TGTGCCAGCAACTCAGACGGAAAAGATACGCAGTATTTT | CASNSDGKDTQYF
TRBJ2-1 | TRBV20-1 | . | TRBD1 | TGCAGTGCGGCGGACAGACAGGGGGCTTCCAATGTGCAGTTCTTC | CSAADRQGASNVQFF
TRBJ2-1 | TRBV6-9 | . | . | TGTGCCAGCAGTGGGGGACATCATCCCTACAATGGGCAGTTCTTC | CASSGGHHPYNGQFF
TRBJ2-2 | TRBV6-5 | many | . | TGTGCCAGCAGACCCCCGGGGGGCGCATCCGGGGAGCTGTTTTTT | CASRPPGGASGELFF
TRBJ2-6 | TRBV12-3/TRBV12-4 | . | . | TGTGACAGCAGTTTATATAGATCTGGGGCCAACGTCCTGACTTTC | CDSSLYRSGANVLTF
TRBJ2-5 | TRBV11-2 | . | TRBD2 | TGTGCCAGCAGCTGCGTAGGACTAGCGGGAGAGGGGGAGACCAAGTACTTC | CASSCVGLAGEGETKYF
TRBJ2-3 | TRBV20-1 | many | TRBD2 | TGCAGTGCTAGGTGGACTAGCGGGAAGGATACGCAGTATTTT | CSARWTSGKDTQYF
TRBJ1-2 | TRBV6-5 | . | . | TGTGCCAGCAGGCAAGGGTCCACTAACTATCGCTACACCTTC | CASRQGSTNYRYTF
TRBJ2-3 | TRBV24-1 | once | . | TGTGCCAACAGTGATGGTAGCACAGATACGCAGTATTTT | CANSDGSTDTQYF
TRBJ1-2 | TRBV6-6 | many | . | TGTGCCAGCAGTTACACGGTGGGGGGCAGCATTCCCTATGGCTACACCTTC | CASSYTVGGSIPYGYTF
TRBJ1-2 | TRBV4-1 | many | . | TGCGCCAGCAGCCCATCTGGGACCGGGGCCCTTTATGGCTACACCTTC | CASSPSGTGALYGYTF
TRBJ1-1 | TRBV11-2 | . | . | TGTGCCAGCAGCATAAGGGCCATGGACCCCGAAGCTTTCTTT | CASSIRAMDPEAFF
TRBJ1-1 | TRBV6-6 | many | TRBD1 | TGTGCCAGCAGTTTACCGGGACAGGGTCCCGAAGCTTTCTTT | CASSLPGQGPEAFF